This T cell receptor (beta chain) was captured by sequencing in a study of T cells expressing NK-cell markers. As for the study in general: CD3+CD56+NKG2C+, CD3+CD56+NKG2C- and CD3+CD56-NKG2C+ T cells, once sorted, supplied the TCR beta repertoires. Just one sequenced donor of eight was HCMV-seronegative, while seven were seropositive. Study results and caveats: Each of 5 to 7 donors carried dominant NKG2C+ clonotypes accounting for about 1.0-7.0% of CD8+ T cells. Several donors likewise had their CD3+CD56-NKG2C+ fraction led by these clonotypes.

No DNA is given; TCRdb re-called the 5' RACE reads and lists each CDR3 protein once. Recorded for this sample: some 280,000 distinct CDR3 sequences. Details on this clonotype: Antigen unknown.

The CDR3 has 14 amino acids. Germline V CDR1 and CDR2: SGHRS, YFSETQ. This chain links TRBV5-1 with TRBJ2-7; TCRdb's D gene call, TRBD1, goes unchecked for lack of DNA. The receptor was derived from a man in his late teens or twenties in good health. The sequencing sample was made of blood T cells: a sorted CD56 or NKG2C T cell subset, CD4+ or CD8+ T cells, or bulk PBMC T cells (not recorded which). This chain's CDR3 is CASSLGRDVDEQYF. Variable domain in full (rest from reference TRBV5-1 and TRBJ2-7): KAGVTQTPRYLIKTRGQQVTLSCSPISGHRSVSWYQQTPGQGLQFLFEYFSETQRNKGNFPGRFSGRQFSNSRSEMNVSTLELGDSALYLCASSLGRDVDEQYFGPGTRLTVT.